This TCR beta chain was identified during a study of Graves' ophthalmopathy and Graves' hyperthyroidism. Study-level points and caveats: Among thyroid clonotypes expanded above 0.001 frequency, most also appeared in blood.

The CDR3 spans 15 residues. Germline V gene data show CDR1 as ENHRY and CDR2 as SYGVKD. As regards this clonotype: Its antigen is unidentified. Sequence at one end of the junction differs from germline and may be a read error.

The sequenced template was RNA, covering the TCR beta CDR3 region. RT-PCR in the first round used HTBI primers; a second-round multiplex PCR followed. Each CDR3 protein gets one entry after TCRdb re-called the multiplex PCR reads with MiXCR. The data contain around 1.1 million distinct CDR3 sequences, 36% of them singletons. Lactation, pregnancy, uncontrolled infections and other autoimmune diseases were all grounds for excluding patients. This receptor was obtained from an adult man with Graves' hyperthyroidism. Material for sequencing was peripheral blood or thyroid tissue (not recorded which). The rearrangement uses TRBV10-3 and TRBJ2-6; TRBD1 might be the D (5 bases). The CDR3 sequence: CASSYPSSGASVLTF. The CDR3 coding sequence is TGTGCCAGCAGTTACCCCAGCTCTGGGGCCAGCGTCCTGACTTTC.